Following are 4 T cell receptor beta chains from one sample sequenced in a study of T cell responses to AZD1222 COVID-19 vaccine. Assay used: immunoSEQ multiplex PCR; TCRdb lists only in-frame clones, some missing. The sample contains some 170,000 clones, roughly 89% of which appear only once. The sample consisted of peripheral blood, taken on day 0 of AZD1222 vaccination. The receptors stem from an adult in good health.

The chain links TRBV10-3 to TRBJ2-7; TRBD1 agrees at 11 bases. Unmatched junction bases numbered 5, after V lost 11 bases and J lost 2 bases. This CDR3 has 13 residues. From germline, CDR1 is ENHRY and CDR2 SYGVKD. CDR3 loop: CAAWTGGAYEQYF. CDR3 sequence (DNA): TGTGCCGCCTGGACAGGGGGCGCCTACGAGCAGTACTTC.

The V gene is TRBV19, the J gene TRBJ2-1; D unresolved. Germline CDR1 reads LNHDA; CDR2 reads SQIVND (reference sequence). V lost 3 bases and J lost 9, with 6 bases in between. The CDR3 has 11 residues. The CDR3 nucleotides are TGTGCCAGTAGTATCGGAGCTGAGCAGTTCTTC. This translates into CASSIGAEQFF.

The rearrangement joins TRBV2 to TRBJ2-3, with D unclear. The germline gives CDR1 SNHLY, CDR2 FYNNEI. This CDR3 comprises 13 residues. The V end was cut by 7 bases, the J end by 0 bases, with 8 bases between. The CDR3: CASIGPSTDTQYF. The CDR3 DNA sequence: TGTGCCAGCATCGGGCCTAGCACAGATACGCAGTATTTT.

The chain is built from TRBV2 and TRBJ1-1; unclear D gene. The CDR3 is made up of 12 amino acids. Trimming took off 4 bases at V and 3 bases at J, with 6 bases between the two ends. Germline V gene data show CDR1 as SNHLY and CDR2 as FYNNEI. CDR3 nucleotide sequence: TGTGCCAGCAGTGTCTCAGACACTGAAGCTTTCTTT. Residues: CASSVSDTEAFF.